One sample yielded the 5 T cell receptor beta chains listed below, sequenced in a study of shared clonotypes between healthy human individuals. The protocol was immunoSEQ multiplex PCR, while the TCRdb copy is restricted to in-frame clones and leaves out a portion. The repertoire consists of under 2.5 million clones, with under 95% occurring once and the leading ten covering approximately 0.4%. Sample: naive CD4+ T cells from PBMCs. Stated subset: CD45RA+ positively selected. These receptors were collected from a man aged 18 to 35 in good health. Some clones in this sample may be carry-over from other donors' samples.

The rearrangement links TRBV7-8 to TRBJ2-5, with D uncertain. The germline V and J ends were trimmed by 5 bases and 1 base, with 8 bases remaining between them. The CDR3 is 13 residues long. Germline CDR1 reads SGHVS; CDR2 reads FQNEAQ. In DNA, the CDR3 is TGTGCCAGCAGCCTAATGGGCCAAGAGACCCAGTACTTC. This gives the protein CASSLMGQETQYF.

Only a few counts were recorded for this clone. This rearrangement joins TRBV28 to TRBJ1-5; D may be TRBD1 (5 bases). CDR1 MDHEN and CDR2 SYDVKM come from the germline V gene. This CDR3 has 12 amino acids. The V end lost 10 bases, the J end lost 8 bases, and 15 bases lay between the germline ends. CDR3 DNA: TGTGCCAATCGGCGGGGGACGGAGCCCCAGCATTTT. Amino acids: CANRRGTEPQHF.

In the case of this clone: Because the CDR3's place on the DNA is in doubt, the DNA is left out and the CDR3 is given as listed by TCRdb. The CDR3 loop is CASSLAVSGPGGNEQFF. The chain joins TRBV5-1 to TRBJ2-1; the DNA was not used to check the table's D call, TRBD2. A total of 17 residues make up the CDR3, ends included. The germline V gene encodes CDR1 SGHRS and CDR2 YFSETQ.

V gene TRBV6-4 combines with J gene TRBJ2-3, with D perhaps matching TRBD1 (6 bases). The V gene lost 8 bases and the J gene lost 8 bases, with 26 bases spanning the gap. Germline CDR1 and CDR2: MRHNA and SNTAGT. The CDR3 covers 16 residues. The CDR3, as DNA: TGTGCCAGCGTGGTACGGGACATTTTTCCCGAACCTACGCAGTATTTT. This sequence encodes CASVVRDIFPEPTQYF.

CDR3 coding DNA: TGTGCCAGCAGTGAATTGGGGGGTAAGGCTGGAAACACCATATATTTT. Translating gives CASSELGGKAGNTIYF. This rearrangement joins TRBV25-1 to TRBJ1-3, with D possibly being TRBD1 (5 bases). The V gene lost 1 base and the J gene lost 2 bases, with 12 bases spanning the gap. Germline V gives CDR1 MGHDK, CDR2 SYGVNS. The CDR3 totals 16 residues.